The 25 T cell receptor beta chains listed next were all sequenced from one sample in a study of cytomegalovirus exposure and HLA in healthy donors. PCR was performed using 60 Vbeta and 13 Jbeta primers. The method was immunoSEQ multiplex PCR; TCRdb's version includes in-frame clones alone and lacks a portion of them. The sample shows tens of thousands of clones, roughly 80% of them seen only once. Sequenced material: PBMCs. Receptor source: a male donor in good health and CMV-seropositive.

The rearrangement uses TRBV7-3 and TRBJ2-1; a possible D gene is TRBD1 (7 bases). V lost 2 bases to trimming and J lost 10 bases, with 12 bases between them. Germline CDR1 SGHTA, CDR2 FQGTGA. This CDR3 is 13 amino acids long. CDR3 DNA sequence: TGTGCCAGCAGCTTAGGAGGGGGCCTCGAGCAGTTCTTC. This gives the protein CASSLGGGLEQFF.

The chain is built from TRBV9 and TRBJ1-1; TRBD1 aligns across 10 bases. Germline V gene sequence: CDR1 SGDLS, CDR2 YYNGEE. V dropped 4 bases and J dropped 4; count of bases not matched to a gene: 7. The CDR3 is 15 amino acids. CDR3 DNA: TGTGCCAGCAGCCCAGCGGGACAGGGGTCCACTGAAGCTTTCTTT. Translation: CASSPAGQGSTEAFF.

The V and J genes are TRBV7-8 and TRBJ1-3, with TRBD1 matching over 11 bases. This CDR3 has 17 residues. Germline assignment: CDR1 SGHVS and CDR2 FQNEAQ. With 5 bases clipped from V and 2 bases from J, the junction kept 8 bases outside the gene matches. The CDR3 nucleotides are TGTGCCAGCAGCCCGGACAGGGGGCTTAGTCCTGGAAACACCATATATTTT. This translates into CASSPDRGLSPGNTIYF.

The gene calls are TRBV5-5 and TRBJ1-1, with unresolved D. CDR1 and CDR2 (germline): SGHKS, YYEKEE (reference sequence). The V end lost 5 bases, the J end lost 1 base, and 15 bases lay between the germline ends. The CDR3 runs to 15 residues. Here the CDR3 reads CASSYQISANTEAFF. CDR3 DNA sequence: TGTGCCAGCAGTTATCAGATTTCCGCGAACACTGAAGCTTTCTTT.

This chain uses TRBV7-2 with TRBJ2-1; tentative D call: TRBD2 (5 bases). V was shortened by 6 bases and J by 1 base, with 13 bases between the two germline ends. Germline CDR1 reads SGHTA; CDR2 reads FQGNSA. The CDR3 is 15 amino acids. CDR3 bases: TGTGCCAGCAGTCGGGATCCTAATTCCTACAATGAGCAGTTCTTC. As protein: CASSRDPNSYNEQFF.

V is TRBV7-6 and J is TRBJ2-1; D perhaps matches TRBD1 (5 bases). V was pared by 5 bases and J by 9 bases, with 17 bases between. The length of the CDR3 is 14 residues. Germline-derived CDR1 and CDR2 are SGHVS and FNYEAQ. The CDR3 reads CASSTRPQGFEQFF. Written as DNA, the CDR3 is TGTGCCAGCAGCACCCGCCCCCAGGGATTTGAGCAGTTCTTC. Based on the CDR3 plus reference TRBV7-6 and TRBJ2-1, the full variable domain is GAGVSQSPRYKVTKRGQDVALRCDPISGHVSLYWYRQALGQGPEFLTYFNYEAQQDKSGLPNDRFSAERPEGSISTLTIQRTEQRDSAMYRCASSTRPQGFEQFFGPGTRLTVL.

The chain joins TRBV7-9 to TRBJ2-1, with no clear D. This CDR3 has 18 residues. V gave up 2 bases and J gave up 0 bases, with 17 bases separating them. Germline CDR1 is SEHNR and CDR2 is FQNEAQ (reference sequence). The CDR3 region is CASSLRLVMRFSYNEQFF. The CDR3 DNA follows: TGTGCCAGCAGCTTAAGGCTAGTCATGCGATTCTCCTACAATGAGCAGTTCTTC.

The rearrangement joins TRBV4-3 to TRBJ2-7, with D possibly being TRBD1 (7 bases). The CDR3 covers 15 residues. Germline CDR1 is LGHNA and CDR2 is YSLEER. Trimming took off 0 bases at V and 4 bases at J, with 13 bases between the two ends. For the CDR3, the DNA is TGCGCCAGCAGCCAAGATGGCAGGGGGAGGTACGAGCAGTACTTC. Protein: CASSQDGRGRYEQYF.

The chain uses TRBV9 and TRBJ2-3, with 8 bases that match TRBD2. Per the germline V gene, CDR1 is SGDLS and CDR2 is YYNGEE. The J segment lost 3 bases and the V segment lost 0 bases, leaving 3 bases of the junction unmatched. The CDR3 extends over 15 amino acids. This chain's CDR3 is CASSVDGGGTDTQYF. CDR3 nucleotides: TGTGCCAGCAGCGTAGATGGCGGGGGGACAGATACGCAGTATTTT.

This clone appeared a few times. The CDR3 spells CASSQEEGYTEAFF. The CDR3 DNA follows: TGCGCCAGCAGCCAAGAAGAGGGCTACACTGAAGCTTTCTTT. This chain uses TRBV4-3 with TRBJ1-1, with no clear D. V shed 0 bases and J shed 3 bases, with 8 bases lying between them. Looked up from germline, CDR1 is LGHNA and CDR2 is YSLEER. CDR3 size: 14 residues.

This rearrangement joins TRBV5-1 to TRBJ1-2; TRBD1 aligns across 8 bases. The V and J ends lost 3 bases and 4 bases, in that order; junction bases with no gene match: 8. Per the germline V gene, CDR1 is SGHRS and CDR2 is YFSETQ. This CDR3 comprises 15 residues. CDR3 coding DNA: TGCGCCAGCAGCTCGGACAGGGAACCACCCTATGGCTACACCTTC. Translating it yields CASSSDREPPYGYTF.

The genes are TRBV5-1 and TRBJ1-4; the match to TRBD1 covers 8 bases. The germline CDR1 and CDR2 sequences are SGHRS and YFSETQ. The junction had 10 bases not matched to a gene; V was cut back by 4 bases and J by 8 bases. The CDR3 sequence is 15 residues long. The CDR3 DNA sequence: TGCGCCAGCAGCCATTCCGGGACAGGCGAGGAAAAACTGTTTTTT. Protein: CASSHSGTGEEKLFF.

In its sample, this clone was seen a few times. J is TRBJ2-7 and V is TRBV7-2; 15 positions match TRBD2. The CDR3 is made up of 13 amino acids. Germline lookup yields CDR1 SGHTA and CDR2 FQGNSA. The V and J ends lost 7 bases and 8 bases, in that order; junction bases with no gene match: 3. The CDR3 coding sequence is TGTGCCAGCATTGGACTAGCGGGGGGGAAGCAGTACTTC. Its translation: CASIGLAGGKQYF.

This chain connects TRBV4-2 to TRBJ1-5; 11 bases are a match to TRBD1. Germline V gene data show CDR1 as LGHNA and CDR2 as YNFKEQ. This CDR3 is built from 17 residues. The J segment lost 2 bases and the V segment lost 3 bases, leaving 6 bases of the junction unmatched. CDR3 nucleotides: TGTGCCAGCAGCCATTGGACAGGGGGCGGGGGCAATCAGCCCCAGCATTTT. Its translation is CASSHWTGGGGNQPQHF.

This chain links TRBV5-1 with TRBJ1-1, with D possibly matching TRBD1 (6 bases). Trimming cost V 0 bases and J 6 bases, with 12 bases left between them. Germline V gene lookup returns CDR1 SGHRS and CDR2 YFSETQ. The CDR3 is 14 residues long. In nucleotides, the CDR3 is TGCGCCAGCAGCTTGGACAGGGTGGTTTCTGAAGCTTTCTTT. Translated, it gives CASSLDRVVSEAFF.

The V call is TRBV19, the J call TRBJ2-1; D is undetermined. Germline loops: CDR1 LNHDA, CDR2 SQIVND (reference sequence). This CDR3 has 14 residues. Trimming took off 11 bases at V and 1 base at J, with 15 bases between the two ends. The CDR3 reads CACRRSVSYNEQFF. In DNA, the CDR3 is TGTGCCTGCCGGCGGAGTGTTTCCTACAATGAGCAGTTCTTC.

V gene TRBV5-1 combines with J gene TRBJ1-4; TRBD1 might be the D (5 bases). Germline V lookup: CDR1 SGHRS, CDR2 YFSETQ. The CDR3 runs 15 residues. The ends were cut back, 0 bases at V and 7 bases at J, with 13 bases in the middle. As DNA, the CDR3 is TGCGCCAGCAGCTTGGGCGGGGGTCTATTTGAAAAACTGTTTTTT. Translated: CASSLGGGLFEKLFF.

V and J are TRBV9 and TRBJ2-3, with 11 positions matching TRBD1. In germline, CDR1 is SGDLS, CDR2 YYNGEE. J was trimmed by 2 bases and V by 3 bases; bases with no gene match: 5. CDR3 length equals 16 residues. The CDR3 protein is CASSGWDRGITDTQYF. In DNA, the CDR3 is TGTGCCAGCAGCGGATGGGACAGGGGGATCACAGATACGCAGTATTTT.

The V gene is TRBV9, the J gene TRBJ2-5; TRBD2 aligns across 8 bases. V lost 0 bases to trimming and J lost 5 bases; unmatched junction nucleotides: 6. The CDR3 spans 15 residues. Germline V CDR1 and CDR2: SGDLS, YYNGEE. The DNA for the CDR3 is TGTGCCAGCAGCGTAGCGGGGGGGCGTTATGAGACCCAGTACTTC. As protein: CASSVAGGRYETQYF. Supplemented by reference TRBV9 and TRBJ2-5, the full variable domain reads DSGVTQTPKHLITATGQRVTLRCSPRSGDLSVYWYQQSLDQGLQFLIQYYNGEERAKGNILERFSAQQFPDLHSELNLSSLELGDSALYFCASSVAGGRYETQYFGPGTRLLVL.

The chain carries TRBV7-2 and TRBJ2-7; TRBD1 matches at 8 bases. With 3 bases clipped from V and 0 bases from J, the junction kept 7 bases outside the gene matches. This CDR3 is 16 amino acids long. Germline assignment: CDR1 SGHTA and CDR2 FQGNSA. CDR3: CASSLNRGFPSYEQYF. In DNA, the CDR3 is TGTGCCAGCAGCTTGAACAGGGGGTTCCCCTCCTACGAGCAGTACTTC. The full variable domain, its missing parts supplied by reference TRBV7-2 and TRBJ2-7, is GAGVSQSPSNKVTEKGKDVELRCDPISGHTALYWYRQSLGQGLEFLIYFQGNSAPDKSGLPSDRFSAERTGGSVSTLTIQRTQQEDSAVYLCASSLNRGFPSYEQYFGPGTRLTVT.

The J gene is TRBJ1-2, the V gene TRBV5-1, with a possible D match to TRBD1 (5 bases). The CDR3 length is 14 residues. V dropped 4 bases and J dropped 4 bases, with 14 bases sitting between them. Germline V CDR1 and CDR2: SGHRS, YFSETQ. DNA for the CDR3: TGCGCCAGCAGCCGCACGCGGGACCTCTATGGCTACACCTTC. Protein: CASSRTRDLYGYTF.

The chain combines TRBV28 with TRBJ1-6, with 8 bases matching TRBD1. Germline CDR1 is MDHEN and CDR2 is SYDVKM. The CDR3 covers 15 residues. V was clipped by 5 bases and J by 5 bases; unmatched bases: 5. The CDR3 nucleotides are TGTGCCAGCAGTGAGACGGACAGGGATAATTCACCCCTCCACTTT. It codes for CASSETDRDNSPLHF.

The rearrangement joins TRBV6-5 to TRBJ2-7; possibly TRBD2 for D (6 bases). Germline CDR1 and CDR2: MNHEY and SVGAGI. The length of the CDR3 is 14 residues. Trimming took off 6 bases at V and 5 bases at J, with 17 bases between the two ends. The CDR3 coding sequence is TGTGCCAGCAGCTACGGGACTCCCGGGCACGAGCAGTACTTC. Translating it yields CASSYGTPGHEQYF.

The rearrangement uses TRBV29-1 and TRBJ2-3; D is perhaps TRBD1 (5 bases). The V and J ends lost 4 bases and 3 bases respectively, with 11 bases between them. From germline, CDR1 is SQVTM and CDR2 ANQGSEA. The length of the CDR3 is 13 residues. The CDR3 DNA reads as TGCAGCGTTGGGGGCATTGGTACAGATACGCAGTATTTT. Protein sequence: CSVGGIGTDTQYF.

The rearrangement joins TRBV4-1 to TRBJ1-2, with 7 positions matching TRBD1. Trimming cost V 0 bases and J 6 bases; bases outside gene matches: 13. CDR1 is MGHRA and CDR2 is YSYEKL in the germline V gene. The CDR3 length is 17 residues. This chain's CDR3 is CASSQDFTGVGTNGYTF. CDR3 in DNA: TGCGCCAGCAGCCAAGATTTTACAGGGGTAGGGACAAATGGCTACACCTTC.